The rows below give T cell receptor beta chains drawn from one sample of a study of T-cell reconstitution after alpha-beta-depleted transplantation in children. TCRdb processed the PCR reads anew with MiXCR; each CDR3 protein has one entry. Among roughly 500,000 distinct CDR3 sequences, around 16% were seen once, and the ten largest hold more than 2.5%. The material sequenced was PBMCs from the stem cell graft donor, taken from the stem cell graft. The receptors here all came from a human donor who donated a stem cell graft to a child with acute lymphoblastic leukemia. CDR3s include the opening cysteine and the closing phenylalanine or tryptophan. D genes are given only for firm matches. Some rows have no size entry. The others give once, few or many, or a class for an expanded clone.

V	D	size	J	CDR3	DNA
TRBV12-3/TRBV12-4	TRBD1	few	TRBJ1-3	CASKKDRAGNTIYF	TGTGCCAGCAAAAAAGACAGGGCTGGAAACACCATATATTTT
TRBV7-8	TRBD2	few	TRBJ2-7	CASSLPDSGSFSYEQYF	TGTGCCAGCAGCTTACCCGATAGCGGGAGTTTTTCCTACGAGCAGTACTTC
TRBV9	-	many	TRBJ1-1	CASSVGGFTEAFF	TGTGCCAGCAGCGTAGGAGGGTTCACTGAAGCTTTCTTT
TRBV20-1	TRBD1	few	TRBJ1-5	CSAKAGTGGRSNQPQHF	TGCAGTGCCAAAGCCGGGACAGGGGGACGTAGCAATCAGCCCCAGCATTTT
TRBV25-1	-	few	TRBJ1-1	CASSVTAGGTEAFF	TGTGCCAGCAGTGTGACCGCGGGAGGGACTGAAGCTTTCTTT
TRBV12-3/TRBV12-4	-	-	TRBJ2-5	CASRKNRDRTSREAYGTQYF	TGTGCCAGCAGGAAGAACCGGGACAGGACTAGCAGAGAAGCCTACGGGACCCAGTACTTC
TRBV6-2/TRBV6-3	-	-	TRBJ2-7	CASSTGFYEQYF	TGTGCCAGCAGTACAGGTTTCTACGAGCAGTACTTC
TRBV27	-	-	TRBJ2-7	CASSLRPGSSYEQYF	TGTGCCAGCAGTTTACGCCCGGGGAGCTCCTACGAGCAGTACTTC
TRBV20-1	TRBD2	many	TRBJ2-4	CSASSGRLAKNIQYF	TGCAGTGCTAGTAGCGGGAGGTTAGCCAAAAACATTCAGTACTTC
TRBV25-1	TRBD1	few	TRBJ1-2	CASSEYTGLGGQAYTF	TGTGCCAGCAGTGAATATACGGGCTTAGGGGGACAGGCCTACACCTTC
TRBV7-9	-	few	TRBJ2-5	CASSLAEDYPKETQYF	TGTGCCAGCAGCTTAGCGGAAGACTACCCTAAAGAGACCCAGTACTTC
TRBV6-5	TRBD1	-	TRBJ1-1	CASSSAGGAMNTEAFF	TGTGCCAGCAGTTCTGCAGGGGGTGCAATGAACACTGAAGCTTTCTTT
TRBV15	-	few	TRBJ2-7	CATSRDLATGTEQYF	TGTGCCACCAGCAGAGATCTAGCCACAGGGACTGAGCAGTACTTC
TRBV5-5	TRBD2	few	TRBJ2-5	CASSLRGEGETQYF	TGTGCCAGCAGCCTTCGGGGGGAGGGTGAGACCCAGTACTTC
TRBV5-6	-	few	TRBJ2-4	CASSLDYYRGENIQYF	TGTGCCAGCAGCTTGGACTACTACCGAGGGGAGAACATTCAGTACTTC
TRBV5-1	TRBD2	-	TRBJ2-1	CASKLADFYNEQFF	TGCGCCAGCAAACTAGCGGATTTCTACAATGAGCAGTTCTTC
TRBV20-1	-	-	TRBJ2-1	CSGQSNEQFF	TGCAGTGGTCAGAGCAATGAGCAGTTCTTC
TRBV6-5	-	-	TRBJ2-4	CASSYGVAKNIQYF	TGTGCCAGTAGTTACGGAGTAGCCAAAAACATTCAGTACTTC
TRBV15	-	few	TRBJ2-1	CATSRQTVTSYNEQFF	TGTGCCACCAGCAGACAGACAGTAACTAGTTACAATGAGCAGTTCTTC
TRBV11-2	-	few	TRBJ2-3	CASSYAGGSSTDTQYF	TGTGCCAGCAGCTACGCTGGGGGCTCTAGCACAGATACGCAGTATTTT
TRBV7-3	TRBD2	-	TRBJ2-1	CASSPEGTSGSNEQFF	TGTGCCAGCAGCCCCGAAGGGACTAGCGGGAGCAATGAGCAGTTCTTC
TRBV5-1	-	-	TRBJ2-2	CASSGGEPNTGELFF	TGCGCCAGCAGCGGGGGCGAGCCGAACACCGGGGAGCTGTTTTTT
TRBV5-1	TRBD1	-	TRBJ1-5	CASSLGTGLGNQPQHF	TGCGCCAGCAGCTTGGGGACAGGGCTAGGGAATCAGCCCCAGCATTTT
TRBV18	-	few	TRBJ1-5	CASQLGNFQPQHF	TGTGCCAGCCAGCTCGGAAATTTTCAGCCCCAGCATTTT
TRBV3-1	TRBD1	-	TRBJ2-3	CASSQTGTTDTQYF	TGTGCCAGCAGCCAGACAGGGACCACAGATACGCAGTATTTT
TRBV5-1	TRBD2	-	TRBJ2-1	CASRGSGGSSYNEQFF	TGCGCCAGCAGGGGTAGCGGGGGGAGCTCCTACAATGAGCAGTTCTTC
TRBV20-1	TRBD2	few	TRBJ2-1	CSARMRGASGRAPYNEQFF	TGCAGTGCTAGAATGAGGGGGGCTAGCGGGAGGGCCCCCTACAATGAGCAGTTCTTC
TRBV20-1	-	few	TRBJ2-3	CSARDPRGNTQYF	TGCAGTGCTAGAGATCCCAGGGGAAATACGCAGTATTTT
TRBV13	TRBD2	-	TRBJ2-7	CASSAGLAGVNKQYF	TGTGCCAGCAGCGCCGGACTAGCGGGAGTAAATAAGCAGTACTTC
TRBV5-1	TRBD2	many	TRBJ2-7	CASSPTSGGTYEQYF	TGTGCCAGCAGCCCCACTAGCGGGGGTACCTACGAGCAGTACTTC
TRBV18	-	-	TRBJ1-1	CASSTTGTTEAFF	TGTGCCAGCTCAACCACCGGGACCACTGAAGCTTTCTTT
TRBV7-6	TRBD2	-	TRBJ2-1	CASSLTGGRAGEQFF	TGTGCCAGCAGTTTAACGGGCGGGAGGGCCGGTGAGCAGTTCTTC
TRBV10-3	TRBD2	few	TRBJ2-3	CAISESSGTPPSTDTQYF	TGTGCCATCAGTGAGTCTAGCGGGACTCCCCCTAGCACAGATACGCAGTATTTT
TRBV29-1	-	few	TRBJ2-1	CSVKPIAPSSYNEQFF	TGCAGCGTCAAACCCATAGCGCCCAGCTCCTACAATGAGCAGTTCTTC
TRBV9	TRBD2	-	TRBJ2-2	CASSPRTSVSNTGELFF	TGTGCCAGCAGCCCAAGGACTAGCGTATCGAACACCGGGGAGCTGTTTTTT
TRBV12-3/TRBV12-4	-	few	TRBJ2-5	CASSHRTVQETQYF	TGTGCCAGCAGTCATAGGACAGTCCAAGAGACCCAGTACTTC
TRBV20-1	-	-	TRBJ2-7	CSARDRPLPGYEQYF	TGCAGTGCTAGAGATAGGCCCCTCCCGGGCTACGAGCAGTACTTC
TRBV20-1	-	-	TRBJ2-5	CSARERTSRKYF	TGCAGTGCTAGAGAGAGGACCTCAAGGAAGTACTTC
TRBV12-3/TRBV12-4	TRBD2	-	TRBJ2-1	CASSSDWTSGAHNEQFF	TGTGCCAGCAGTTCGGATTGGACTAGCGGGGCCCACAATGAGCAGTTCTTC
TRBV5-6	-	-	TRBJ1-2	CASSLDGHGYTF	TGTGCCAGCAGCTTGGACGGTCATGGCTACACCTTC
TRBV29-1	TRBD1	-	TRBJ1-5	CSPGTAKSNQPQHF	TGCAGCCCTGGGACAGCCAAGAGCAATCAGCCCCAGCATTTT
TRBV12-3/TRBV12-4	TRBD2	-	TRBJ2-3	CASSLYLLAGGTDTQYF	TGTGCCAGCAGTTTATATTTACTAGCGGGAGGAACAGATACGCAGTATTTT
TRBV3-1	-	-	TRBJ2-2	CASREVGTPTGELFF	TGTGCCAGCAGGGAGGTGGGAACTCCAACCGGGGAGCTGTTTTTT
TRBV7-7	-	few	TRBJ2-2	CASSPTSGQIFTGELFF	TGTGCCAGCAGCCCAACCTCCGGGCAGATTTTCACCGGGGAGCTGTTTTTT
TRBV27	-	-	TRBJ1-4	CASSLSGGLPISNEKLFF	TGTGCCAGCAGTTTATCGGGGGGACTCCCGATAAGTAATGAAAAACTGTTTTTT
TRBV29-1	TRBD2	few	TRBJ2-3	CSVLALAGSRGGADTQYF	TGCAGCGTGCTTGCTCTAGCGGGAAGTCGGGGAGGGGCAGATACGCAGTATTTT
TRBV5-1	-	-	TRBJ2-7	CASSLLSSGGAYEQYF	TGCGCCAGCAGCTTGTTAAGTTCAGGAGGGGCCTACGAGCAGTACTTC
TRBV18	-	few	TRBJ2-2	CASSPNQPGYTGELFF	TGTGCCAGCTCACCGAATCAGCCGGGATACACCGGGGAGCTGTTTTTT
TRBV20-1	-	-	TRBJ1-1	CSARSSGTRNTEAFF	TGCAGTGCTAGATCCTCCGGGACACGGAACACTGAAGCTTTCTTT